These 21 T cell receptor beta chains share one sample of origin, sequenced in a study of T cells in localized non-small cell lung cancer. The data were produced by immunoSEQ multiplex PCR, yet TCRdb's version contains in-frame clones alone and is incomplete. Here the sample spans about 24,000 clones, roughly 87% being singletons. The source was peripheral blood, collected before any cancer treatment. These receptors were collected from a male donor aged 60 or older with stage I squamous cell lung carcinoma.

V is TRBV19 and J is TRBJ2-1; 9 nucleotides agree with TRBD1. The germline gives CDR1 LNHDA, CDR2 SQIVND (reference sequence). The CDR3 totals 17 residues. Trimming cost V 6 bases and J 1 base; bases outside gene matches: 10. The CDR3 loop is CASSSQGARSSYNEQFF. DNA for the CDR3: TGTGCCAGTAGCTCACAGGGGGCGCGAAGTTCCTACAATGAGCAGTTCTTC. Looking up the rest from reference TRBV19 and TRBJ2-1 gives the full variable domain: DGGITQSPKYLFRKEGQNVTLSCEQNLNHDAMYWYRQDPGQGLRLIYYSQIVNDFQKGDIAEGYSVSREKKESFPLTVTSAQKNPTAFYLCASSSQGARSSYNEQFFGPGTRLTVL.

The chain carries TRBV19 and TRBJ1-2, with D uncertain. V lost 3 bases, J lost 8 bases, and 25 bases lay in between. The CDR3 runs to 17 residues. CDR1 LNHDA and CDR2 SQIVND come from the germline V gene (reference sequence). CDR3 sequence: CASSIRPTDYGSGGYTF. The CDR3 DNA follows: TGTGCCAGTAGTATTCGACCGACCGACTATGGTTCGGGGGGCTACACCTTC.

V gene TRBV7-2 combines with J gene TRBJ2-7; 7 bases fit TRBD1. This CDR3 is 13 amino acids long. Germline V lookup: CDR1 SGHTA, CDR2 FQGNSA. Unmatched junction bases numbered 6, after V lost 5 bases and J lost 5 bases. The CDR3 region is CASSNKGANEQYF. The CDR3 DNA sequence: TGTGCCAGCAGCAACAAGGGGGCTAACGAGCAGTACTTC.

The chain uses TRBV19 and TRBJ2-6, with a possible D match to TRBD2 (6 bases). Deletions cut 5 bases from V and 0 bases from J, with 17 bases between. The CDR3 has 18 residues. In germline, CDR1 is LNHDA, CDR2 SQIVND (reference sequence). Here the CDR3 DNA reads TGTGCCAGTAGTCCACGGCGCGGGGAATTCTCTGGGGCCAACGTCCTGACTTTC. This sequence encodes CASSPRRGEFSGANVLTF.

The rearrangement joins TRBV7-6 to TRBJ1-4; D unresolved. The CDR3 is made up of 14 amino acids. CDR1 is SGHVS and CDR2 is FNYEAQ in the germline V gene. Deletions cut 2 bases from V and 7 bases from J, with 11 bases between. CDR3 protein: CASSLTLGSEKLFF. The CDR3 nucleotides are TGTGCCAGCAGCTTAACTTTGGGAAGTGAAAAACTGTTTTTT.

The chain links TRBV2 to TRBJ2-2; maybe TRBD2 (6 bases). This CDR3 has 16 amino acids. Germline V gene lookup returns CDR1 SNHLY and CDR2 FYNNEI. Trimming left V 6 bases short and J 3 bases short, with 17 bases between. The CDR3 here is CASSLRGSGDTGELFF. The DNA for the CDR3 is TGTGCCAGCAGCCTGAGGGGTAGCGGCGACACCGGGGAGCTGTTTTTT.

The CDR3 DNA is TGTGCCAGCAGTGCGTTACCGGGACAGGGGGCAGAGACCCAGTACTTC. Translation gives CASSALPGQGAETQYF. This chain connects TRBV6-1 to TRBJ2-5, with 12 bases aligning to TRBD1. This CDR3 comprises 16 residues. Unmatched junction bases numbered 7, after V lost 4 bases and J lost 4 bases. The germline V gene encodes CDR1 MNHNS and CDR2 SASEGT.

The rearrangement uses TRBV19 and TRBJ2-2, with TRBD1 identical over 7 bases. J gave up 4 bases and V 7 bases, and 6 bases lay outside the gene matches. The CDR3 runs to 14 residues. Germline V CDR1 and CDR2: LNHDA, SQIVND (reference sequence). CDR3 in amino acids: CASTPGGATGELFF. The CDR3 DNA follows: TGTGCCAGTACCCCAGGGGGAGCCACCGGGGAGCTGTTTTTT.

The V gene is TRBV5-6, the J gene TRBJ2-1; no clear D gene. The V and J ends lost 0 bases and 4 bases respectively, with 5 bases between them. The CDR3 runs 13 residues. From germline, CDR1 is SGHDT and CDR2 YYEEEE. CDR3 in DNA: TGTGCCAGCAGCTTGGATAGGTACAATGAGCAGTTCTTC. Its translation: CASSLDRYNEQFF.

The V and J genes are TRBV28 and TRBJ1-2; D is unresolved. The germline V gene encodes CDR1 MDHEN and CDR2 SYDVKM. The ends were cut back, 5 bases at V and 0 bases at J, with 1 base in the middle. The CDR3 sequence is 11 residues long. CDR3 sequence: CASSTNYGYTF. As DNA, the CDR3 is TGTGCCAGCAGTACTAACTATGGCTACACCTTC.

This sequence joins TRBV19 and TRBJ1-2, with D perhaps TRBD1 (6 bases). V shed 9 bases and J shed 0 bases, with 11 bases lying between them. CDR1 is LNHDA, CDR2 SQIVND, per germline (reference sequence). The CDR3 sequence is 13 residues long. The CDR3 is CASKQGPNYGYTF. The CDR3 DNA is TGTGCCAGCAAACAGGGCCCTAACTATGGCTACACCTTC.

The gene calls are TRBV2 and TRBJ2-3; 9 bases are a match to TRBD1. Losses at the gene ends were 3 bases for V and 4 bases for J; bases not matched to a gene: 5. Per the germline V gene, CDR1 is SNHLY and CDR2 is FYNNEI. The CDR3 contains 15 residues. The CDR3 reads CASSEGTGLADTQYF. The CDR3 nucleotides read TGTGCCAGCAGTGAGGGGACAGGGTTGGCAGATACGCAGTATTTT.

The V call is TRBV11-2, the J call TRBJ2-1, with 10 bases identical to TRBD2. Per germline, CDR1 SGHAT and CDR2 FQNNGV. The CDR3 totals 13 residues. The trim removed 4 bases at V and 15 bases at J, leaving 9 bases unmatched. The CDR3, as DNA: TGTGCCAGCAGCTCTAGCGGGAGTGGTAGTCGGTTCTTC. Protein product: CASSSSGSGSRFF.

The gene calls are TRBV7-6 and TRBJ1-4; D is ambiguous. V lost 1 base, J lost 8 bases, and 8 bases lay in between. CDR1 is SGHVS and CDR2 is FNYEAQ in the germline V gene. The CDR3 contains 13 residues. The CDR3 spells CASSLVDGEKLFF. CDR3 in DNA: TGTGCCAGCAGCTTAGTGGACGGCGAAAAACTGTTTTTT. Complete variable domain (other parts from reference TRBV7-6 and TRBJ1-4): GAGVSQSPRYKVTKRGQDVALRCDPISGHVSLYWYRQALGQGPEFLTYFNYEAQQDKSGLPNDRFSAERPEGSISTLTIQRTEQRDSAMYRCASSLVDGEKLFFGSGTQLSVL.

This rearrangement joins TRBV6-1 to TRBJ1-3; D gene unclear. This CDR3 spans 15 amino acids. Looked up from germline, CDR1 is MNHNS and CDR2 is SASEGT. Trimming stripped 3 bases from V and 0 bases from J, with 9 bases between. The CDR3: CASSDYRSSGNTIYF. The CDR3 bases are TGTGCCAGCAGTGATTACCGAAGCTCTGGAAACACCATATATTTT.

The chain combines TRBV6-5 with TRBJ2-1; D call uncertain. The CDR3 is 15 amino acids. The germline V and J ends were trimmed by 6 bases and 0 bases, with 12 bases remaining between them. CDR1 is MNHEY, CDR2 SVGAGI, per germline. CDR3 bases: TGTGCCAGCAGCCAACGGGCCGACTCCTACAATGAGCAGTTCTTC. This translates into CASSQRADSYNEQFF.

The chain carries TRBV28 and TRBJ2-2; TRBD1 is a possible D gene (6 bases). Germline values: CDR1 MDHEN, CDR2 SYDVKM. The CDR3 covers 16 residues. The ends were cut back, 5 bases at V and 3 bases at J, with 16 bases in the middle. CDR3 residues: CASSPLAQGYTGELFF. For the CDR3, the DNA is TGTGCCAGCAGTCCCTTGGCACAGGGATACACCGGGGAGCTGTTTTTT.

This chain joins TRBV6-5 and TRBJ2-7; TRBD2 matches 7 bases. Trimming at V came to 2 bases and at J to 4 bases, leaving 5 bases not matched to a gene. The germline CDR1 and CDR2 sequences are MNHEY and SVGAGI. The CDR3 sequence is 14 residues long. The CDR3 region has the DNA TGTGCCAGCAGTTACGGCGGGGGTTCTTACGAGCAGTACTTC. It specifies CASSYGGGSYEQYF.

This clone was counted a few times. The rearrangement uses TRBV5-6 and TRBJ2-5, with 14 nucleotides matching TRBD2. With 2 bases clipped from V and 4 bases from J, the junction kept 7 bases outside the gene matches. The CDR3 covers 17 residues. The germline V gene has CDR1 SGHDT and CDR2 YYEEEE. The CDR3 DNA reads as TGTGCCAGCAGCTTTAAGACTAGCGGGGGGGCCAGAGAGACCCAGTACTTC. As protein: CASSFKTSGGARETQYF.

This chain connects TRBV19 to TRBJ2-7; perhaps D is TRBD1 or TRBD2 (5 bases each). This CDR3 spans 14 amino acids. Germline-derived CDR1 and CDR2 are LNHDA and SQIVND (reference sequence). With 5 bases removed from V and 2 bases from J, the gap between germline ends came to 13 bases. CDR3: CASSPGLGAYEQYF. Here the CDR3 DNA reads TGTGCCAGTAGTCCCGGGCTGGGGGCCTACGAGCAGTACTTC.

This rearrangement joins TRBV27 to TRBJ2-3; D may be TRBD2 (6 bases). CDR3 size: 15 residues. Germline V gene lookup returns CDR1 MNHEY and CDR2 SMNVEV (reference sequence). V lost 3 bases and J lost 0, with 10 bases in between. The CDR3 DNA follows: TGTGCCAGCAGTTTTAGCGGACCTAGCACAGATACGCAGTATTTT. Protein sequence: CASSFSGPSTDTQYF.